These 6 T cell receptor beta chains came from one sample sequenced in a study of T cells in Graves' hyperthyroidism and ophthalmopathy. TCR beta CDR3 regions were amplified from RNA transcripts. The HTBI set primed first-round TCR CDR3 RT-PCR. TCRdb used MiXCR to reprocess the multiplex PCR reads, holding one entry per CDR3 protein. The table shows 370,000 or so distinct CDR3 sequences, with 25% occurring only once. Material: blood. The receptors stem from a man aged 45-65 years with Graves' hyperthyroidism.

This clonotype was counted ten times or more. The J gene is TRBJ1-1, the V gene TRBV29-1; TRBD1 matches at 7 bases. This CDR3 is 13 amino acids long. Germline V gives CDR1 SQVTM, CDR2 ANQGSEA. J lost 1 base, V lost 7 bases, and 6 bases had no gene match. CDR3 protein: CSGETGANTEAFF. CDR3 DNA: TGCAGCGGGGAAACAGGGGCGAACACTGAAGCTTTCTTT.

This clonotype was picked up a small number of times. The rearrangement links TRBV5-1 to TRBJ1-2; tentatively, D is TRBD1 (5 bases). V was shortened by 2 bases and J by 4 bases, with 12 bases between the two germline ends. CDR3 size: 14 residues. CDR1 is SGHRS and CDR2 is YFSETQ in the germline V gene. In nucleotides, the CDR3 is TGCGCCAGCAGCTTAGGGGTGATGATCTATGGCTACACCTTC. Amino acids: CASSLGVMIYGYTF.

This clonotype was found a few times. The CDR3 DNA follows: TGTGCCACCCGGACTAGCGGGAAAGAGACCCAGTACTTC. Amino acids: CATRTSGKETQYF. The chain employs TRBV6-1 and TRBJ2-5, with 12 bases lining up with TRBD2. J lost 3 bases, V lost 10 bases, and 3 bases had no gene match. This CDR3 has 13 amino acids. Germline CDR1 is MNHNS and CDR2 is SASEGT.

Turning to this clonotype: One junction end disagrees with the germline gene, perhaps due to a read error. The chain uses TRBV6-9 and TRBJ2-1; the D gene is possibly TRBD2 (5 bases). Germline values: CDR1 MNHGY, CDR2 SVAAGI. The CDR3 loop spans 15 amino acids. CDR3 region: CASSSLASTYSEQFF. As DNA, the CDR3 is TGTGCCAGCAGTTCCTTAGCGTCTACCTACAGTGAGCAGTTCTTC.

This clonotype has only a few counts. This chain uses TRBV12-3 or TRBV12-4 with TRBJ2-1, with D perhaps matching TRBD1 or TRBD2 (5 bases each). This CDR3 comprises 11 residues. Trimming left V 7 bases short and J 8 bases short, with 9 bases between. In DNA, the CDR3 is TGTGCCAGCAATTTGGGGGATGAGCAGTTCTTC. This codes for CASNLGDEQFF.

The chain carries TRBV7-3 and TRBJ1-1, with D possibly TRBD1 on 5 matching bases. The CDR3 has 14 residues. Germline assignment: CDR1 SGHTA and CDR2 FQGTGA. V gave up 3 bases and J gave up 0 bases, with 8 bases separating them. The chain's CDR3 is CASSFTGVNTEAFF. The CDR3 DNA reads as TGTGCCAGCAGCTTCACGGGGGTGAACACTGAAGCTTTCTTT.